These 17 T cell receptor beta chains share one sample of origin, sequenced in a study of cytomegalovirus exposure and HLA in healthy donors. PCR was performed using 60 Vbeta and 13 Jbeta primers. The repertoire was sequenced with immunoSEQ multiplex PCR; TCRdb's copy has only in-frame clones and lacks some. The sample has roughly 97,000 clones, roughly 9.4% seen once. The source material was PBMCs. These TCRs come from a man aged 50-60 years in good health and CMV-seropositive.

The table lists this clone with a few counts. This chain connects TRBV6-1 to TRBJ1-2; D gene unclear. CDR3 length equals 12 residues. The V gene's germline CDR1 is MNHNS and CDR2 SASEGT. Between the trimmed V and J ends, which lost 2 bases and 4 bases, there was a span of 5 bases. The CDR3: CASSETAYGYTF. The DNA of the CDR3 is TGTGCCAGCAGTGAAACAGCCTATGGCTACACCTTC.

The sample holds a few counts of this clone. The V gene is TRBV7-9, the J gene TRBJ1-5; D gene uncertain. The V gene's germline CDR1 is SEHNR and CDR2 FQNEAQ (reference sequence). V lost 3 bases, J lost 4 bases, and 7 bases lay in between. CDR3 length: 13 amino acids. The chain's CDR3 is CASSFGVNQPQHF. The CDR3 bases are TGTGCCAGCAGCTTCGGAGTTAATCAGCCCCAGCATTTT.

CDR3 in DNA: TGTGCCAGCAGCTTGGACTACGAGACCTACGAGCAGTACTTC. This translates into CASSLDYETYEQYF. The V gene is TRBV5-6, the J gene TRBJ2-7; the D is unclear. The CDR3 length is 14 residues. CDR1 is SGHDT and CDR2 is YYEEEE in the germline V gene. With 0 bases removed from V and 2 bases from J, the gap between germline ends came to 9 bases.

This clone was counted between two and nine times. This chain joins TRBV6-1 and TRBJ2-5, with 9 bases identical to TRBD1. V shed 9 bases, J shed 4 bases, and the junction held 6 bases outside the gene matches. The CDR3 loop spans 13 amino acids. In germline, CDR1 is MNHNS, CDR2 SASEGT. The CDR3 region is CARGDRGIETQYF. The DNA of the CDR3 is TGTGCCAGGGGCGACAGGGGGATAGAGACCCAGTACTTC.

This clone was seen only a few times. V gene TRBV7-3 combines with J gene TRBJ2-7; tentative D call: TRBD1 (6 bases). Germline CDR1 reads SGHTA; CDR2 reads FQGTGA. The CDR3 is made up of 14 amino acids. The V and J ends lost 4 bases and 4 bases respectively, with 14 bases between them. CDR3 DNA sequence: TGTGCCAGCAGCTCTTCCGGGACACTGTACGAGCAGTACTTC. Its translation: CASSSSGTLYEQYF.

The chain joins TRBV9 to TRBJ2-1; TRBD1 aligns across 7 bases. CDR3 length: 12 amino acids. V gave up 2 bases and J gave up 9 bases; unmatched junction bases: 2. Germline V CDR1 and CDR2: SGDLS, YYNGEE. CDR3 sequence: CASSVRDSEQFF. The CDR3 nucleotides are TGTGCCAGCAGCGTTAGGGACAGTGAGCAGTTCTTC. Full variable domain (missing parts from reference TRBV9 and TRBJ2-1): DSGVTQTPKHLITATGQRVTLRCSPRSGDLSVYWYQQSLDQGLQFLIQYYNGEERAKGNILERFSAQQFPDLHSELNLSSLELGDSALYFCASSVRDSEQFFGPGTRLTVL.

The chain employs TRBV2 and TRBJ1-5; 8 bases are shared with TRBD1. The V segment lost 4 bases and the J segment 1 base; nucleotides outside the gene matches: 3. Per germline, CDR1 SNHLY and CDR2 FYNNEI. CDR3 length: 15 amino acids. The chain's CDR3 is CASSGQGTSNQPQHF. Written as DNA, the CDR3 is TGTGCCAGCAGTGGACAGGGGACGAGCAATCAGCCCCAGCATTTT.

This clone was observed a few times. This sequence joins TRBV10-3 and TRBJ2-3; D is unresolved. Germline CDR1 is ENHRY and CDR2 is SYGVKD. V lost 1 base and J lost 5, with 7 bases in between. CDR3 length: 13 amino acids. The CDR3 loop reads CAISEFGGDTQYF. CDR3 nucleotide sequence: TGTGCCATCAGTGAGTTCGGCGGAGATACGCAGTATTTT.

This clone came up a few times. The chain joins TRBV9 to TRBJ2-1; 8 bases agree with TRBD2. The CDR3 runs to 15 residues. CDR1 is SGDLS, CDR2 YYNGEE, per germline. Trimming removed 4 bases from V and 1 base from J; junction bases left unmatched: 4. CDR3 nucleotide sequence: TGTGCCAGCAGCCCCGGGGGGGCATCCTACAATGAGCAGTTCTTC. Translation gives CASSPGGASYNEQFF.

V is TRBV11-2 and J is TRBJ2-3; 12 bases align to TRBD2. The CDR3 is 18 amino acids. Trimming cost V 2 bases and J 2 bases; bases outside gene matches: 8. From germline, CDR1 is SGHAT and CDR2 FQNNGV. CDR3 bases: TGTGCCAGCAGCTTAAAACCCGGGACTAGCGGGTTCACAGATACGCAGTATTTT. This translates into CASSLKPGTSGFTDTQYF.

This clone was counted a few times. The CDR3 loop is CASSVTGISGNTIYF. DNA of the CDR3: TGTGCCAGCAGCGTAACAGGTATCTCTGGAAACACCATATATTTT. V is TRBV21-1 and J is TRBJ1-3; the table calls TRBD1, which could not be checked here. TRBV21-1 is described as a pseudogene. The CDR3 has 15 residues.

The CDR3 DNA sequence: TGTGCCAGCAGAGTGCACGGGACAGTCACAGATACGCAGTATTTT. Protein product: CASRVHGTVTDTQYF. V and J are TRBV11-2 and TRBJ2-3; 7 positions match TRBD1. The trim removed 6 bases at V and 2 bases at J, leaving 8 bases unmatched. In germline, CDR1 is SGHAT, CDR2 FQNNGV. The length of the CDR3 is 15 residues.

In its sample, this clone was seen a few times. The rearrangement links TRBV27 to TRBJ2-5; D call uncertain. CDR1 is MNHEY, CDR2 SMNVEV, per germline (reference sequence). V was pared by 6 bases and J by 1 base, with 9 bases between. The CDR3 consists of 13 residues. In nucleotides, the CDR3 is TGTGCCAGCAGGCGGATCTCCCAAGAGACCCAGTACTTC. As protein: CASRRISQETQYF.

In this sample, this clone turned up a few times. The chain joins TRBV25-1 to TRBJ2-7; 8 bases line up with TRBD1. V lost 9 bases and J lost 4; bases outside the gene matches: 5. Germline values: CDR1 MGHDK, CDR2 SYGVNS. The CDR3 length is 12 residues. The CDR3 nucleotides read TGTGCCAGTCAGGGGGCCGGGTACGAGCAGTACTTC. It encodes CASQGAGYEQYF.

The V gene is TRBV2, the J gene TRBJ2-2; the match to TRBD2 covers 10 bases. CDR3 length equals 15 residues. Germline trimming cut 8 bases from V and 2 bases from J; bases unmatched to any gene: 5. The V gene's germline CDR1 is SNHLY and CDR2 FYNNEI. CDR3 sequence (DNA): TGTGCCAGCCGGTCTAGCGGGGGTAACACCGGGGAGCTGTTTTTT. Translated: CASRSSGGNTGELFF.

This clone was observed a few times. V and J are TRBV5-1 and TRBJ2-3, with 8 bases that match TRBD1. Germline V lookup: CDR1 SGHRS, CDR2 YFSETQ. J lost 1 base, V lost 8 bases, and 3 bases had no gene match. The CDR3 extends over 13 amino acids. In DNA form, the CDR3 reads TGCGCCAGTCAGGGGGCTCGCACAGATACGCAGTATTTT. Amino acids: CASQGARTDTQYF.

The rearrangement links TRBV5-1 to TRBJ1-1, with 8 bases aligning to TRBD1. Germline V lookup: CDR1 SGHRS, CDR2 YFSETQ. The CDR3 has 15 amino acids. J gave up 0 bases and V 4 bases, and 5 bases lay outside the gene matches. The CDR3 DNA sequence: TGCGCCAGCAGCACCGGACAGGGTTTGAACACTGAAGCTTTCTTT. This codes for CASSTGQGLNTEAFF.